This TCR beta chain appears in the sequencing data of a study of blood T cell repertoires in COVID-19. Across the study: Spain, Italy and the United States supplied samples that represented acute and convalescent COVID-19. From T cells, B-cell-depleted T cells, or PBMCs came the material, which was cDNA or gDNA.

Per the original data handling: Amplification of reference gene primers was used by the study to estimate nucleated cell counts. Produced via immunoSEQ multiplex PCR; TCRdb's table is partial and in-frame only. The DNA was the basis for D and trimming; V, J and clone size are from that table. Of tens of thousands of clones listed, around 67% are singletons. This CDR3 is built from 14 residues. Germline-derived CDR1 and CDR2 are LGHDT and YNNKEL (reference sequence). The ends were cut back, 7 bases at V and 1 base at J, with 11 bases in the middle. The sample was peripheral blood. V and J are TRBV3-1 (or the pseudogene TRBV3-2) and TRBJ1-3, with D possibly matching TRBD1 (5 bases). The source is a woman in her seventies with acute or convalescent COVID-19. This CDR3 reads CASTRGKSGNTIYF. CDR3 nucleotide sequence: TGTGCCAGCACCCGGGGGAAGTCTGGAAACACCATATATTTT.